These 23 T cell receptor beta chains were all obtained from the same sample, sequenced in a study of cytomegalovirus exposure and HLA in healthy donors. This PCR relied on a set of 60 Vbeta primers and 13 Jbeta primers. Libraries were prepared by immunoSEQ multiplex PCR; TCRdb keeps only in-frame clonotypes and omits some of them. Of around 110,000 clones in the sample, less than 80% were seen once. The specimen was PBMCs. These receptors came from a man in his sixties in good health and CMV-seronegative.

This clone was found a few times. This rearrangement joins TRBV5-6 to TRBJ1-5; perhaps TRBD1 as D (5 bases). The CDR3 runs 17 residues. Germline CDR1 is SGHDT and CDR2 is YYEEEE. V lost 4 bases and J lost 0, with 17 bases in between. DNA of the CDR3: TGTGCCAGCAGCATGGGACGCGGGGTTAATAGCAATCAGCCCCAGCATTTT. It is translated as CASSMGRGVNSNQPQHF.

V gene TRBV7-6 combines with J gene TRBJ1-5; perhaps TRBD1 as D (5 bases). The CDR3 is 15 residues long. Germline V lookup: CDR1 SGHVS, CDR2 FNYEAQ. With 1 base removed from V and 2 bases from J, the gap between germline ends came to 9 bases. The CDR3 reads CASSLGRGGNQPQHF. The CDR3 coding sequence is TGTGCCAGCAGCTTAGGGCGGGGCGGCAATCAGCCCCAGCATTTT.

V is TRBV15 and J is TRBJ2-3, with D perhaps matching TRBD1 (5 bases). V gave up 3 bases and J gave up 3 bases, with 13 bases separating them. Germline V gene lookup returns CDR1 LNHNV and CDR2 YYDKDF (reference sequence). The CDR3 consists of 15 residues. This CDR3 reads CATSSAGFGTDTQYF. The CDR3 DNA sequence: TGTGCCACCAGCAGCGCAGGGTTTGGAACAGATACGCAGTATTTT.

The CDR3 protein is CAIGKVDRSYEQYF. CDR3 bases: TGTGCCATCGGGAAGGTAGACAGGTCCTACGAGCAGTACTTC. The chain joins TRBV10-3 to TRBJ2-7, with a tentative D call TRBD1 (6 bases). This CDR3 is built from 14 residues. The V gene lost 8 bases and the J gene lost 1 base, with 15 bases spanning the gap. Germline assignment: CDR1 ENHRY and CDR2 SYGVKD.

The chain joins TRBV5-6 to TRBJ2-1, with TRBD2 identical over 7 bases. Trimming at V came to 1 base and at J to 2 bases, leaving 3 bases not matched to a gene. CDR1 is SGHDT, CDR2 YYEEEE, per germline. The CDR3 length is 15 residues. The CDR3 bases are TGTGCCAGCAGCTTGCTAGCGGCAACCTACAATGAGCAGTTCTTC. Amino acid sequence: CASSLLAATYNEQFF.

The CDR3 nucleotides are TGTGCCAGCAGTCCCGACAGATACACTGAAGCTTTCTTT. It is translated as CASSPDRYTEAFF. This chain connects TRBV28 to TRBJ1-1; a possible D gene is TRBD1 (5 bases). Germline loops: CDR1 MDHEN, CDR2 SYDVKM. V lost 5 bases and J lost 3, with 10 bases in between. The CDR3 has 13 amino acids. Complete variable domain (other parts from reference TRBV28 and TRBJ1-1): DVKVTQSSRYLVKRTGEKVFLECVQDMDHENMFWYRQDPGLGLRLIYFSYDVKMKEKGDIPEGYSVSREKKERFSLILESASTNQTSMYLCASSPDRYTEAFFGQGTRLTVV.

The chain has TRBV23-1 and TRBJ1-1; D call uncertain. TRBV23-1 falls under the ORF class, with uncertain function. V dropped 8 bases and J dropped 10 bases, with 11 bases sitting between them. This CDR3 comprises 10 residues. CDR3: CASLHYGAFF. CDR3 in DNA: TGCGCCAGCCTCCATTACGGAGCTTTCTTT.

In this sample, this clone turned up once. The chain uses TRBV14 and TRBJ1-6; 9 nucleotides match TRBD1. Losses at the gene ends were 4 bases for V and 2 bases for J; bases not matched to a gene: 9. Germline values: CDR1 SGHDN, CDR2 FVKESK. The CDR3 spans 18 residues. Here the CDR3 reads CASSLRPGQGAYNSPLHF. The CDR3, as DNA: TGTGCCAGCAGCCTCAGACCGGGACAGGGAGCCTATAATTCACCCCTCCACTTT.

The chain has TRBV5-1 and TRBJ1-1; TRBD1 might be the D (6 bases). This CDR3 contains 17 residues. The germline gives CDR1 SGHRS, CDR2 YFSETQ. Between the trimmed V and J ends, which lost 0 bases and 1 base, there was a span of 16 bases. In DNA, the CDR3 is TGCGCCAGCAGCTTGGAGTTAAGGACAGTCCAGAACACTGAAGCTTTCTTT. It encodes CASSLELRTVQNTEAFF.

The rearrangement uses TRBV10-3 and TRBJ2-3; possibly TRBD1 for D (6 bases). Germline CDR1 reads ENHRY; CDR2 reads SYGVKD. The CDR3 spans 12 residues. V lost 8 bases to trimming and J lost 3 bases, with 9 bases between them. Written as DNA, the CDR3 is TGTGCCATCGGGGGCGGAACAGATACGCAGTATTTT. This gives the protein CAIGGGTDTQYF.

The CDR3 loop is CAWSGQGATGELFF. The CDR3 DNA follows: TGTGCCTGGAGTGGACAGGGGGCAACCGGGGAGCTGTTTTTT. V gene TRBV30 combines with J gene TRBJ2-2; 10 nucleotides align to TRBD1. Trimming cost V 1 base and J 5 bases; bases outside gene matches: 1. The CDR3 is 14 amino acids. Germline values: CDR1 GTSNPN, CDR2 SVGIG (reference sequence).

Here the CDR3 DNA reads TGTGCCAGCAGCCAGTGGGGACGGGGGTATATTTACGAGCAGTACGTC. Protein sequence: CASSQWGRGYIYEQYV. The rearrangement links TRBV14 to TRBJ2-7, with D possibly TRBD2 on 6 matching bases. The CDR3 runs to 16 residues. From germline, CDR1 is SGHDN and CDR2 FVKESK. The V and J ends lost 3 bases and 4 bases respectively, with 19 bases between them.

The V and J genes are TRBV27 and TRBJ1-5; perhaps TRBD1 as D (5 bases). V lost 3 bases and J 6 bases, leaving 12 bases between the germline ends. Per germline, CDR1 MNHEY and CDR2 SMNVEV (reference sequence). This CDR3 has 14 amino acids. For the CDR3, the DNA is TGTGCCAGCAGTTTCGGGACTGGGAGTCAGCCCCAGCATTTT. This sequence encodes CASSFGTGSQPQHF.

This clone was seen more than once but under ten times. The rearrangement uses TRBV5-1 and TRBJ2-5; 9 nucleotides align to TRBD1. The CDR3 has 13 amino acids. V shed 5 bases and J 4 bases; nucleotides not matched to a gene: 3. From germline, CDR1 is SGHRS and CDR2 YFSETQ. The CDR3 bases are TGCGCCAGCAGGTTGACAGGGGGAGAGACCCAGTACTTC. Translated: CASRLTGGETQYF.

J is TRBJ2-3 and V is TRBV4-3; D might be TRBD1 (6 bases). Germline V gene lookup returns CDR1 LGHNA and CDR2 YSLEER. V was shortened by 7 bases and J by 2 bases, with 13 bases between the two germline ends. The CDR3 is 14 amino acids. CDR3 nucleotide sequence: TGCGCCAGCAAAACGGACAGCTTCACAGATACGCAGTATTTT. It is translated as CASKTDSFTDTQYF.

Comments on this clone: This sample also contains other DNA sequences that code for the same CDR3. This chain links TRBV5-1 with TRBJ1-3; D unresolved. The CDR3 sequence is 14 residues long. Germline CDR1 SGHRS, CDR2 YFSETQ. V lost 2 bases and J lost 1, with 7 bases in between. For the CDR3, the DNA is TGCGCCAGCAGCTTAGGAGGTTCTGGAAACACCATATATTTT. Amino acids: CASSLGGSGNTIYF.

The chain carries TRBV30 and TRBJ1-6; 7 nucleotides agree with TRBD1. The CDR3 sequence is 18 residues long. CDR1 is GTSNPN, CDR2 SVGIG, per germline (reference sequence). V trimming: 2 bases; J trimming: 7 bases; junction bases outside the gene matches: 17. The CDR3 here is CAWSSVLIAGQQNSPLHF. Here the CDR3 DNA reads TGTGCCTGGAGTTCCGTGTTGATTGCGGGACAGCAAAATTCACCCCTCCACTTT. Variable domain in full (rest from reference TRBV30 and TRBJ1-6): SQTIHQWPATLVQPVGSPLSLECTVEGTSNPNLYWYRQAAGRGLQLLFYSVGIGQISSEVPQNLSASRPQDRQFILSSKKLLLSDSGFYLCAWSSVLIAGQQNSPLHFGNGTRLTVT.

The V call is TRBV2, the J call TRBJ2-5, with 7 bases aligning to TRBD1. The germline V gene has CDR1 SNHLY and CDR2 FYNNEI. The CDR3 runs to 14 residues. Trimming removed 7 bases from V and 5 bases from J; junction bases left unmatched: 10. In DNA form, the CDR3 reads TGTGCCAGCATAAGGGACAGTAACTCGGAGACCCAGTACTTC. Translating it yields CASIRDSNSETQYF. Variable domain in full (rest from reference TRBV2 and TRBJ2-5): EPEVTQTPSHQVTQMGQEVILRCVPISNHLYFYWYRQILGQKVEFLVSFYNNEISEKSEIFDDQFSVERPDGSNFTLKIRSTKLEDSAMYFCASIRDSNSETQYFGPGTRLLVL.

This chain joins TRBV7-6 and TRBJ2-5; weak D call: TRBD1 (5 bases). Germline V gives CDR1 SGHVS, CDR2 FNYEAQ. The CDR3 spans 16 residues. The V end lost 4 bases, the J end lost 5 bases, and 20 bases lay between the germline ends. The CDR3 nucleotides read TGTGCCAGCAGCTCTGCGGACCTTGGCGCAGGGGAGACCCAGTACTTC. Protein: CASSSADLGAGETQYF.

V is TRBV5-6 and J is TRBJ2-2; 8 nucleotides match TRBD1. The J segment lost 2 bases and the V segment lost 3 bases, leaving 3 bases of the junction unmatched. CDR1 is SGHDT and CDR2 is YYEEEE in the germline V gene. There are 15 residues in the CDR3. The CDR3 sequence is CASSWTGRNTGELFF. Written as DNA, the CDR3 is TGTGCCAGCAGCTGGACAGGGCGCAACACCGGGGAGCTGTTTTTT.

This chain joins TRBV6-4 and TRBJ2-3; D gene ambiguous. Trimming shortened V by 2 bases and J by 2 bases, and 5 bases separated the two germline ends. This CDR3 region has 13 residues. CDR1 MRHNA and CDR2 SNTAGT come from the germline V gene. In DNA form, the CDR3 reads TGTGCCAGCAGTGACAGCCACACAGATACGCAGTATTTT. Encoded protein: CASSDSHTDTQYF.

V usage is TRBV5-1 and J usage is TRBJ2-7; 8 bases are a match to TRBD1. J lost 11 bases, V lost 5 bases, and 9 bases had no gene match. The length of the CDR3 is 12 residues. The germline CDR1 and CDR2 sequences are SGHRS and YFSETQ. CDR3 in amino acids: CASRQDRAIEYF. CDR3 nucleotide sequence: TGCGCCAGCAGACAGGACAGGGCCATAGAGTACTTC.

This CDR3 is CASSGSLTGDLNIQYF. CDR3 nucleotides: TGTGCCAGCAGTGGATCCCTGACAGGGGACCTAAACATTCAGTACTTC. J is TRBJ2-4 and V is TRBV25-1, with 8 bases matching TRBD1. Germline V CDR1 and CDR2: MGHDK, SYGVNS. V lost 4 bases and J lost 6; bases outside the gene matches: 11. The CDR3 spans 16 residues.